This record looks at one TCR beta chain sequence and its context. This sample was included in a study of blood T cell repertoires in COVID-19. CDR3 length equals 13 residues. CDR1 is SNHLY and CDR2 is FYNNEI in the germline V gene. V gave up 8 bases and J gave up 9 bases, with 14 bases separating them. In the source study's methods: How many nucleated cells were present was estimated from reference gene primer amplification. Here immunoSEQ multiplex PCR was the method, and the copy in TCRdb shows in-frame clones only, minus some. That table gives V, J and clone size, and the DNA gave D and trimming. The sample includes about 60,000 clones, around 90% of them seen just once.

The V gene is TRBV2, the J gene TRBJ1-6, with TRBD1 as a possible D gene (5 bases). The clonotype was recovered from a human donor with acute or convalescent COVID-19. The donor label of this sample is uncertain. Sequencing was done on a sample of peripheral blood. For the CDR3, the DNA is TGTGCCAGCTTGGGTAGGGGTGGTTCACCCCTCCACTTT. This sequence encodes CASLGRGGSPLHF.